This T cell receptor beta chain was sequenced during a study of neurological immune-mediated disorders. This clonotype was counted ten times or more. Preparation of the unsorted libraries drew on 2 million PBMCs stored at -80 C. TCRdb re-derived calls from the 5' RACE reads in MiXCR, one entry per CDR3 protein. Among over 60,000 distinct CDR3 sequences listed, 4% to 6% were seen once. CDR1 is DFQATT, CDR2 SNEGSKA, per germline (reference sequence). CDR3 size: 12 residues. The V end was cut by 3 bases, the J end by 5 bases, with 10 bases between. This receptor was identified in a woman between 25 and 40 years old with multiple sclerosis. Sample: PBMCs. This chain connects TRBV20-1 to TRBJ1-1; maybe TRBD1 (5 bases). CDR3 region: CSARRGQTEAFF. The DNA for the CDR3 is TGCAGTGCTAGGAGGGGCCAGACTGAAGCTTTCTTT.